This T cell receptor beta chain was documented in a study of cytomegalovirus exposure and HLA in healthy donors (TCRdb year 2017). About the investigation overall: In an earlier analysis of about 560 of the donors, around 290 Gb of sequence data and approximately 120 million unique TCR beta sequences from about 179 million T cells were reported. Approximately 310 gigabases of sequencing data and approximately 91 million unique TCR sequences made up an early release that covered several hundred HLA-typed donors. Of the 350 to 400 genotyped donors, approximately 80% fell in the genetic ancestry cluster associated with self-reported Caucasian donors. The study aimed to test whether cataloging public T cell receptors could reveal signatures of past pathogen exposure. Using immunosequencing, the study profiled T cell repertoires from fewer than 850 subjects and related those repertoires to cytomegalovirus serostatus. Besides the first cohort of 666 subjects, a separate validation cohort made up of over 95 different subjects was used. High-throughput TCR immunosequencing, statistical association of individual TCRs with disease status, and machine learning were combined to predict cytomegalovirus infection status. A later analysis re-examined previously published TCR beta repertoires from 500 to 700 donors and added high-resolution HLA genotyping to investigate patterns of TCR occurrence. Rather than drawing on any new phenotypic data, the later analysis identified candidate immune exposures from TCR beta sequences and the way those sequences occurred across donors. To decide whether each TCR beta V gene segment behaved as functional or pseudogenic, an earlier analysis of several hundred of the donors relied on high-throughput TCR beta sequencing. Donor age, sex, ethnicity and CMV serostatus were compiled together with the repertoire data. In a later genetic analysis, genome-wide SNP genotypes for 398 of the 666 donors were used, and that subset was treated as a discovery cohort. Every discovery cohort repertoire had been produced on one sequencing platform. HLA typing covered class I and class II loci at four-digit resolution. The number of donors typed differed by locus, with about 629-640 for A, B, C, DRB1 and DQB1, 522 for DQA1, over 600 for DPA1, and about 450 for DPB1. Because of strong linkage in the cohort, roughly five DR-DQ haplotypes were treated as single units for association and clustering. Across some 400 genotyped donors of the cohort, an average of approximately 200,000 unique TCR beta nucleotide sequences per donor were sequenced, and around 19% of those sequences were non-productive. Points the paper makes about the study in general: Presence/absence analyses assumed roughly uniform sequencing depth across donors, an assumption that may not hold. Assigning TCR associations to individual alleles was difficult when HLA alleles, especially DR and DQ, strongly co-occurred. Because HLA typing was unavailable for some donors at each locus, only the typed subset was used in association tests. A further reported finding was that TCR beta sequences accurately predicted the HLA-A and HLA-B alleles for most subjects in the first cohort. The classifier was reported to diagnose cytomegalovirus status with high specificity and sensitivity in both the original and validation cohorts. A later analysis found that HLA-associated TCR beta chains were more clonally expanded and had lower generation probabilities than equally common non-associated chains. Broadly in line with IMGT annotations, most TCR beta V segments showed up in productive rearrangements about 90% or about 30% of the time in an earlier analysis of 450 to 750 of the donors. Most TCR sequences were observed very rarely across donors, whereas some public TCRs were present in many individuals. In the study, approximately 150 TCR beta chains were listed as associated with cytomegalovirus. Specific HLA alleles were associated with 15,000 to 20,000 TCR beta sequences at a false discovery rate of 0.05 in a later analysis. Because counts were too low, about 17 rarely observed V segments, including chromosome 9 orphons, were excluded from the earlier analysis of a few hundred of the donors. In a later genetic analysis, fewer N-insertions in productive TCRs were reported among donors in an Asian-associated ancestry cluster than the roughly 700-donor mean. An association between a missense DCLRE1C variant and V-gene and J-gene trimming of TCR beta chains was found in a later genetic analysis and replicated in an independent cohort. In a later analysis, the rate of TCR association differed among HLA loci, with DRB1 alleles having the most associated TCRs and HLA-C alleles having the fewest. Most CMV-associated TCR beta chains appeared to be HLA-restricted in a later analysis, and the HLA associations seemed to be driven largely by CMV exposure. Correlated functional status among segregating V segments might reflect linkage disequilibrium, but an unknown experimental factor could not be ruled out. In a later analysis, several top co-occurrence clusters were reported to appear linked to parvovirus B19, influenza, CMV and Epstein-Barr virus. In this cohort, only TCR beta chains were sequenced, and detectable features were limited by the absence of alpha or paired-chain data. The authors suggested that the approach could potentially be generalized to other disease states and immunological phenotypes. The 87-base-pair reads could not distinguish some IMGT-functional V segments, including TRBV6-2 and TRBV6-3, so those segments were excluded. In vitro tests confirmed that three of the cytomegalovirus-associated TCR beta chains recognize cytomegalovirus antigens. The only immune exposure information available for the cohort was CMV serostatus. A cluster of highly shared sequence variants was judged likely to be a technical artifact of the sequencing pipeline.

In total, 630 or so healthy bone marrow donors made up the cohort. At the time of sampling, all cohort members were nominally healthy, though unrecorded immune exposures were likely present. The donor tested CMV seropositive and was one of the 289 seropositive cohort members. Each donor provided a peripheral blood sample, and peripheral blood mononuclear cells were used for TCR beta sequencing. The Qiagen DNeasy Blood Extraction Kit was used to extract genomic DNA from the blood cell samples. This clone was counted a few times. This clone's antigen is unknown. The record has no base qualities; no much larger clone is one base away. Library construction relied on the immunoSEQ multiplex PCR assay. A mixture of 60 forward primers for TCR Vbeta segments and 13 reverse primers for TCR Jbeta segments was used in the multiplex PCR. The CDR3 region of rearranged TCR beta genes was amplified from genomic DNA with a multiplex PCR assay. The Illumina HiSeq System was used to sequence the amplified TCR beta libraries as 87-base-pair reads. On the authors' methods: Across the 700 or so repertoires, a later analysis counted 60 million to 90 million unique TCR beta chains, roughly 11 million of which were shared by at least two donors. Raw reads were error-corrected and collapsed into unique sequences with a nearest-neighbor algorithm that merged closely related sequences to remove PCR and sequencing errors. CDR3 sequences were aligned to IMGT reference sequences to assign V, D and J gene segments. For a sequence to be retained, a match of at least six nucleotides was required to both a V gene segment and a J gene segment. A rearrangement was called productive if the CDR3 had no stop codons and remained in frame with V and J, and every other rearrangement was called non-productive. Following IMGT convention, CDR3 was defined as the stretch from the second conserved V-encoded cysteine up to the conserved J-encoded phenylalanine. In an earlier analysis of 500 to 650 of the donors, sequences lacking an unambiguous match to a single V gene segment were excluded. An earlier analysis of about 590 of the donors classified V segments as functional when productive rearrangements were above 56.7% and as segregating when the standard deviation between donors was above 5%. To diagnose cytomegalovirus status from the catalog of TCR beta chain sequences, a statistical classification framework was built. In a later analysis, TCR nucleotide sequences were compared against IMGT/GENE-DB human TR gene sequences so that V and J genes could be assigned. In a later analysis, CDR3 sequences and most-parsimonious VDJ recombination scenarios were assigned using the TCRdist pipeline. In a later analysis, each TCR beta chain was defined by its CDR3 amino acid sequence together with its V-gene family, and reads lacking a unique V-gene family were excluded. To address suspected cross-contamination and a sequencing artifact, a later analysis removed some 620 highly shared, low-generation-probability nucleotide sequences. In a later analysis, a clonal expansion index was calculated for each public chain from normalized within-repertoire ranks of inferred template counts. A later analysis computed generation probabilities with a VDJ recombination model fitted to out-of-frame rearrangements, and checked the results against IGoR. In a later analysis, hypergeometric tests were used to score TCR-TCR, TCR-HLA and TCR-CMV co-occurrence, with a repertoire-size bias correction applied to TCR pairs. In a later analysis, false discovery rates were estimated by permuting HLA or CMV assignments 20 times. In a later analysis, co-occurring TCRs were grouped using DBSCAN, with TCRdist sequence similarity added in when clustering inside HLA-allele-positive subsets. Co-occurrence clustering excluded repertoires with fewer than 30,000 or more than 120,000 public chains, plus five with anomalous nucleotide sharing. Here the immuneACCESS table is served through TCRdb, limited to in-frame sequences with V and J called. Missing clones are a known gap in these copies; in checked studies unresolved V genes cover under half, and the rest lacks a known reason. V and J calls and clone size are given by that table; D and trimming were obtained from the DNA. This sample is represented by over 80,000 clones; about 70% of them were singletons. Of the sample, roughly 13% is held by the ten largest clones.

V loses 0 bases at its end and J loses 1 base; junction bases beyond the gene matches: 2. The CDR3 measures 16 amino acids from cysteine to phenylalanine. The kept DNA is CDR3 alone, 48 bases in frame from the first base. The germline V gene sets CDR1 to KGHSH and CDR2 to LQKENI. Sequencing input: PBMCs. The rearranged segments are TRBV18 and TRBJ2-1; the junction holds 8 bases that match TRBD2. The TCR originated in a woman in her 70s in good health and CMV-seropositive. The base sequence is TGTGCCAGCTCACCACCGGGGACTAGTTCCTACAATGAGCAGTTCTTC. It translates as CASSPPGTSSYNEQFF.